These T cell receptor beta chains were read from a single sample in a study of T cell changes during pregnancy in multiple sclerosis. Repertoires were generated with immunoSEQ multiplex PCR, while TCRdb's copy carries only in-frame clones and drops some. The sample lists 60,000 to 70,000 clones, around nine tenths seen once, with approximately 1.5% in the top ten. The material sequenced was peripheral blood, taken in the third trimester of pregnancy. These receptors were obtained from a female donor in good health, enrolled as a control in a pregnancy study. Each CDR3 is given with its conserved first and last residue. D genes are given only for firm matches. Expanded clones get a size class; other rows say once, few or many, or leave the size out.

D | length | J | V | size | DNA | CDR3
TRBD1 | 16 | TRBJ2-7 | TRBV5-4 | . | TGTGCCAGCAGCCCCCCCGGGACAGGGGTGACCTACGAGCAGTACTTC | CASSPPGTGVTYEQYF
TRBD2 | 17 | TRBJ2-2 | TRBV7-8 | . | TGTGCCAGCAGCGCCGGGACTAGCGGGGTGAACACCGGGGAGCTGTTTTTT | CASSAGTSGVNTGELFF
TRBD2 | 13 | TRBJ2-7 | TRBV19 | . | TGTGCCAGTAGTGACAGAGCGGGGTCCGAGCAGTACTTC | CASSDRAGSEQYF
TRBD1 | 15 | TRBJ2-1 | TRBV28 | . | TGTGCCAGCAGTTTCACCGGGACAGGGATCAATGAGCAGTTCTTC | CASSFTGTGINEQFF
TRBD2 | 14 | TRBJ2-1 | TRBV27 | . | TGTGCCAGCATCCAAGCGGGGTCCTACAATGAGCAGTTCTTC | CASIQAGSYNEQFF
. | 13 | TRBJ1-4 | TRBV5-6 | . | TGTGCCAGCACGGGCAGGGCAAGAGAAAAACTGTTTTTT | CASTGRAREKLFF
. | 14 | TRBJ1-5 | TRBV5-5 | once | TGTGCCAGCAGCTTGGCCGGAGGGGATCAGCCCCAGCATTTT | CASSLAGGDQPQHF
TRBD1 | 13 | TRBJ1-1 | TRBV6-6 | . | TGTGCCAGCAGTCGACAGGGAAGCACTGAAGCTTTCTTT | CASSRQGSTEAFF
TRBD1 | 15 | TRBJ1-2 | TRBV13 | . | TGTGCCAGCAGCTTAGAGAGGACAGGGGTTTATGGCTACACCTTC | CASSLERTGVYGYTF
TRBD2 | 15 | TRBJ2-5 | TRBV7-9 | . | TGTGCCAGCAGCTTAGCGCCCAGCGGGGTAGAGAGCCAGTACTTC | CASSLAPSGVESQYF
TRBD1 | 14 | TRBJ1-2 | TRBV19 | . | TGTGCCAGTAGTAGCACCGGACAGGGCTATGGCTACACCTTC | CASSSTGQGYGYTF
TRBD1 | 18 | TRBJ1-2 | TRBV5-5 | . | TGTGCCAGCAGCTTGGAAGTACCGGGACAGGTCGAAGAGTATGGCTACACCTTC | CASSLEVPGQVEEYGYTF
. | 15 | TRBJ1-5 | TRBV28 | . | TGTGCCAGCAGTTCTCGACAGGATTATCATCAGCCCCAGCATTTT | CASSSRQDYHQPQHF
. | 14 | TRBJ1-2 | TRBV11-2 | . | TGTGCCAGCAGCTTGGGAACAGGGTTTTATGGCTACACCTTC | CASSLGTGFYGYTF
TRBD2 | 16 | TRBJ2-5 | TRBV4-2 | . | TGTGCCAGCAGCCCATCTAGCGGGGGGGAAAGGGAGACCCAGTACTTC | CASSPSSGGERETQYF
. | 17 | TRBJ1-2 | TRBV4-2 | . | TGTGCCAGCAGCCAAGATGGTCCACTTCGTTCTAACTATGGCTACACCTTC | CASSQDGPLRSNYGYTF
TRBD1 | 13 | TRBJ1-4 | TRBV6-5 | . | TGTGCCAGCAGAGGGGCAGGGGGTGAAAAACTGTTTTTT | CASRGAGGEKLFF
. | 16 | TRBJ2-7 | TRBV12-5 | . | TGTGCTAGTGGTTGGTCCGGGGCGCAACAGGGCTACGAGCAGTACTTC | CASGWSGAQQGYEQYF
. | 17 | TRBJ1-5 | TRBV7-9 | . | TGTGCCAGCAGCGACGACAGGATGAGTATTGGGAATCAGCCCCAGCATTTT | CASSDDRMSIGNQPQHF
. | 13 | TRBJ1-2 | TRBV6-1 | . | TGTGCCAGCAGTCCCACAGGGAACTATGGCTACACCTTC | CASSPTGNYGYTF
TRBD1 | 14 | TRBJ1-2 | TRBV28 | . | TGTGCCAGCAGTTTCCCAGGGACAGCTTATGGCTACACCTTC | CASSFPGTAYGYTF
. | 19 | TRBJ2-3 | TRBV5-6 | once | TGTGCCAGCAGCTTGTTGTGGGGACCACAGGGAAAGCGCACAGATACGCAGTATTTT | CASSLLWGPQGKRTDTQYF